Ten or more counts support the clone carrying this T cell receptor (beta chain). Antigen: not known. The sample originates from a study of Graves' ophthalmopathy and Graves' hyperthyroidism. Broader study findings: Blood also harbored most expanded thyroid clonotypes above 0.001 frequency.

Germline V CDR1 and CDR2: KGHDR, SFDVKD. V was pared by 5 bases and J by 11 bases, with 14 bases between. This CDR3 has 12 residues. Ages of hyperthyroidism patients ran from 18 to 65, and their diagnoses were new, under 2 months' duration. A diagnosis was made from clinical symptoms together with serum thyroxine, TRAb, thyroid ultrasound and orbital computed tomography. Amplified TCR beta CDR3 regions were obtained using RNA transcripts as template. Following a first-round RT-PCR that used HTBI primers, a second-round multiplex PCR was carried out. One entry per CDR3 protein results from TCRdb running MiXCR on the multiplex PCR reads. The data contain some 370,000 distinct CDR3 sequences, 17% of them seen just once; the ten biggest clones take up 2.4%.

The TCR sequence derives from an adult woman with stable Graves' hyperthyroidism. What was sequenced was peripheral blood. The chain carries TRBV24-1 and TRBJ1-1; possible D gene TRBD1, 6 bases. CDR3 coding DNA: TGTGCCACCAGTGCCCCAGGGGAGCGGGCTTTCTTT. Protein product: CATSAPGERAFF.